This T cell receptor beta chain emerged from a study of cytomegalovirus exposure and HLA in healthy donors. Study background: Approximately 170 million T cells yielded some 120 million unique TCR beta sequences in earlier analysis.

Germline V gene sequence: CDR1 ENHRY, CDR2 SYGVKD. V shed 3 bases and J shed 10 bases, with 13 bases lying between them. The CDR3 is made up of 14 amino acids. General study findings and limits: In a later analysis, HLA-associated TCR beta chains were more clonally expanded than equally common others. The authors listed approximately 160 TCR beta chains as cytomegalovirus-associated. A classifier reportedly called cytomegalovirus status with high sensitivity and specificity.

For this clone: Its antigen is still unknown.

The PCR contained 60 Vbeta and 13 Jbeta primers. Sequenced by immunoSEQ multiplex PCR; TCRdb stores in-frame clones only, minus some. The sample yields hundreds of thousands of clones, over 75% seen once. Input material: PBMCs. This sequence was found in a male donor in good health and CMV-seronegative. This rearrangement joins TRBV10-3 to TRBJ1-6; perhaps TRBD1 as D (5 bases). The CDR3 DNA reads TGTGCCATCAGTGAAGGAGGGGCTGGCTCACCCCTCCACTTT. As protein: CAISEGGAGSPLHF.